The 2 T cell receptor beta chains listed next were all sequenced from one sample in a study of T-cell memory formation after mild COVID-19. One entry per CDR3 protein, called by TCRdb with MiXCR from the 5' RACE reads. The data hold 92,000 or so distinct CDR3 sequences, with roughly an eighth observed a single time. The sample consisted of PBMCs or a T cell subset sorted from them (not recorded which). The source of these receptors is an adult woman who had mild COVID-19 (a few samples of this study predate the infection). Cell type and time point are not known.

At least ten counts were recorded for this clonotype. The chain is built from TRBV29-1 and TRBJ1-2; 8 nucleotides line up with TRBD1. CDR1 and CDR2 from the germline V gene are SQVTM and ANQGSEA. This CDR3 region has 14 residues. V lost 4 bases, J lost 1 base, and 5 bases stayed unmatched. The DNA for the CDR3 is TGCAGCGTTGGGCCGACAGGGGTTAACTATGGCTACACCTTC. Translation: CSVGPTGVNYGYTF. Drawing the rest from reference TRBV29-1 and TRBJ1-2, the complete variable domain is SAVISQKPSRDICQRGTSLTIQCQVDSQVTMMFWYRQQPGQSLTLIATANQGSEATYESGFVIDKFPISRPNLTFSTLTVSNMSPEDSSIYLCSVGPTGVNYGYTFGSGTRLTVV.

This clonotype was counted only a few times. The V call is TRBV7-9, the J call TRBJ2-7, with D unclear. Trimming left V 2 bases short and J 5 bases short, with 7 bases between. The germline V gene encodes CDR1 SEHNR and CDR2 FQNEAQ (reference sequence). This CDR3 region has 12 residues. CDR3 protein: CASSLIIDEQYF. The CDR3 DNA follows: TGTGCCAGCAGCTTAATTATCGACGAGCAGTACTTC. Filled out from reference TRBV7-9 and TRBJ2-7, the complete variable domain reads DTGVSQNPRHKITKRGQNVTFRCDPISEHNRLYWYRQTLGQGPEFLTYFQNEAQLEKSRLLSDRFSAERPKGSFSTLEIQRTEQGDSAMYLCASSLIIDEQYFGPGTRLTVT.